One and the same sample provided the 20 T cell receptor beta chains below, sequenced in a study of T cells in Graves' hyperthyroidism and ophthalmopathy. The investigators amplified TCR beta CDR3 regions from RNA transcripts. During a first-round RT-PCR of the TCR CDR3, the HTBI primer set was used. TCRdb ran MiXCR on the multiplex PCR reads and lists one entry per CDR3 protein. The sample has 300,000 to 450,000 distinct CDR3 sequences; approximately 18% are singletons. Material for sequencing was blood. The receptors come from a woman aged 25 to 39 with Graves' hyperthyroidism that later progressed to Graves' ophthalmopathy.

This clonotype has at least ten counts. The rearrangement joins TRBV2 to TRBJ1-1; D unresolved. Trimming took 7 bases from V and 1 from J, leaving 10 bases between them. Germline CDR1 and CDR2: SNHLY and FYNNEI. This CDR3 spans 13 amino acids. The chain's CDR3 is CASTVIQNTEAFF. CDR3 sequence (DNA): TGTGCCAGCACTGTTATACAGAACACTGAAGCTTTCTTT.

In its sample, this clonotype was seen a few times. This chain joins TRBV12-3 or TRBV12-4 and TRBJ1-2, with 7 bases that match TRBD1. Losses at the gene ends were 5 bases for V and 8 bases for J; bases not matched to a gene: 8. The length of the CDR3 is 13 residues. The CDR3: CASSRQGSRGYTF. Written as DNA, the CDR3 is TGTGCCAGCAGTCGACAGGGATCTCGCGGCTACACCTTC.

This clonotype was detected many times. The CDR3 loop reads CASSRLPGQPNYGYTF. CDR3 coding DNA: TGTGCCAGCTCTCGTCTACCGGGACAGCCTAACTATGGCTACACCTTC. The rearrangement uses TRBV18 and TRBJ1-2; the match to TRBD1 covers 7 bases. Looked up from germline, CDR1 is KGHSH and CDR2 is LQKENI. The CDR3 is made up of 16 amino acids. J lost 0 bases, V lost 6 bases, and 10 bases had no gene match. The complete variable domain, with remaining parts taken from reference TRBV18 and TRBJ1-2, reads NAGVMQNPRHLVRRRGQEARLRCSPMKGHSHVYWYRQLPEEGLKFMVYLQKENIIDESGMPKERFSAEFPKEGPSILRIQQVVRGDSAAYFCASSRLPGQPNYGYTFGSGTRLTVV.

This rearrangement joins TRBV28 to TRBJ1-6; D may be TRBD1 (5 bases). The CDR3 is 15 residues long. V was shortened by 3 bases and J by 10 bases, with 16 bases between the two germline ends. Germline V gene data show CDR1 as MDHEN and CDR2 as SYDVKM. The CDR3 bases are TGTGCCAGCAGTTTCGGGGACTTCCGGACCTCACCCCTCCACTTT. It specifies CASSFGDFRTSPLHF.

The chain links TRBV29-1 to TRBJ1-2; no definite D call. V lost 6 bases, J lost 4 bases, and 18 bases lay in between. CDR3 size: 14 residues. Germline V gene lookup returns CDR1 SQVTM and CDR2 ANQGSEA. The CDR3 region has the DNA TGCAGCGTGGGCAATCCGGGCAGCTTCTATGGCTACACCTTC. Translated: CSVGNPGSFYGYTF.

This clonotype was detected many times. The chain recombines TRBV30 with TRBJ2-2; 8 bases map to TRBD1. Germline V gene lookup returns CDR1 GTSNPN and CDR2 SVGIG (reference sequence). The CDR3 runs 13 residues. The V segment lost 7 bases and the J segment 5 bases; nucleotides outside the gene matches: 6. The CDR3 spells CASLDRATGELFF. In nucleotides, the CDR3 is TGTGCCTCCCTGGACAGGGCAACCGGGGAGCTGTTTTTT. Based on the CDR3 plus reference TRBV30 and TRBJ2-2, the full variable domain is SQTIHQWPATLVQPVGSPLSLECTVEGTSNPNLYWYRQAAGRGLQLLFYSVGIGQISSEVPQNLSASRPQDRQFILSSKKLLLSDSGFYLCASLDRATGELFFGEGSRLTVL.

This clonotype occurred a few times. This chain uses TRBV19 with TRBJ1-3; D is uncertain. Between the trimmed V and J ends, which lost 1 base and 4 bases, there was a span of 11 bases. The CDR3 consists of 15 residues. The germline gives CDR1 LNHDA, CDR2 SQIVND (reference sequence). The CDR3 loop reads CASSIARTAGNTIYF. The CDR3 DNA reads as TGTGCCAGTAGTATAGCGCGGACTGCCGGAAACACCATATATTTT.

The J gene is TRBJ1-5, the V gene TRBV6-1; D may be TRBD1 (6 bases). The V end lost 6 bases, the J end lost 9 bases, and 21 bases lay between the germline ends. The V gene's germline CDR1 is MNHNS and CDR2 SASEGT. The CDR3 loop spans 15 amino acids. CDR3 in amino acids: CASRGGRTAIWPQHF. The DNA of the CDR3 is TGTGCCAGCAGAGGGGGGAGGACGGCAATCTGGCCCCAGCATTTT.

This clonotype was recorded at least ten times. The chain uses TRBV28 and TRBJ2-7; 10 positions agree with TRBD2. CDR3 length: 15 amino acids. Germline CDR1 reads MDHEN; CDR2 reads SYDVKM. J gave up 3 bases and V 2 bases, and 4 bases lay outside the gene matches. In nucleotides, the CDR3 is TGTGCCAGCAGTTTAGGGGCTAGCGGGAGCTACGAGCAGTACTTC. Its translation is CASSLGASGSYEQYF.

The chain combines TRBV5-6 with TRBJ2-5, with TRBD2 as a possible D gene (6 bases). Germline CDR1 SGHDT, CDR2 YYEEEE. V was cut by 2 bases and J by 5 bases, with 16 bases left in between. The CDR3 is 15 residues long. CDR3 sequence: CASSFTGLLRETQYF. CDR3 in DNA: TGTGCCAGCAGCTTCACGGGACTCCTAAGGGAGACCCAGTACTTC.

This clonotype was seen ten or more times. V is TRBV28 and J is TRBJ2-2; TRBD1 matches at 10 bases. The germline gives CDR1 MDHEN, CDR2 SYDVKM. The CDR3 runs to 18 residues. V lost 8 bases to trimming and J lost 5 bases; unmatched junction nucleotides: 17. DNA for the CDR3: TGTGCCAGCGGGCGCTTCCGACAGGGGGCAGGAGGGACCGGGGAGCTGTTTTTT. As protein: CASGRFRQGAGGTGELFF.

Ten or more counts support this clonotype. V and J are TRBV28 and TRBJ2-1; D gene unclear. This CDR3 has 16 amino acids. Deletions cut 2 bases from V and 0 bases from J, with 11 bases between. CDR1 and CDR2 (germline): MDHEN, SYDVKM. CDR3 nucleotides: TGTGCCAGCAGTTTAGGTTTGGGAAGCTCCTACAATGAGCAGTTCTTC. It codes for CASSLGLGSSYNEQFF.

This clonotype was seen at least ten times. CDR3 region: CASSSRSPNEKLFF. The CDR3 region has the DNA TGTGCCAGCAGCTCCAGATCGCCAAATGAAAAACTGTTTTTT. The chain carries TRBV7-8 and TRBJ1-4; D remains ambiguous. V gave up 4 bases and J gave up 5 bases, with 11 bases separating them. Germline V gene sequence: CDR1 SGHVS, CDR2 FQNEAQ. The CDR3 covers 14 residues.

This clonotype was seen repeatedly, ten times or more. The rearrangement links TRBV19 to TRBJ1-2; D call uncertain. Per the germline V gene, CDR1 is LNHDA and CDR2 is SQIVND (reference sequence). Deletions cut 9 bases from V and 4 bases from J, with 9 bases between. The CDR3 has 11 amino acids. The CDR3 DNA is TGTGCCAGCAGCCGAGCCTATGGCTACACCTTC. Residues: CASSRAYGYTF.

This clonotype was recorded many times. The chain is built from TRBV12-3 or TRBV12-4 and TRBJ2-5; D might be TRBD2 (5 bases). The CDR3 loop spans 14 amino acids. Between the trimmed V and J ends, which lost 7 bases and 1 base, there was a span of 13 bases. The CDR3 is CASTLGLLQETQYF. The CDR3 region has the DNA TGTGCCAGCACCCTCGGACTGCTCCAAGAGACCCAGTACTTC.

A few counts support this clonotype. This chain joins TRBV6-1 and TRBJ1-5; D not certain. The V gene lost 9 bases and the J gene lost 4 bases, with 16 bases spanning the gap. There are 14 residues in the CDR3. Germline V gene lookup returns CDR1 MNHNS and CDR2 SASEGT. CDR3 nucleotide sequence: TGTGCCAGTCGCGAGATATTCGATAATCAGCCCCAGCATTTT. The encoded protein is CASREIFDNQPQHF.

This clonotype turned up a few times. V gene TRBV19 combines with J gene TRBJ2-2; possibly TRBD2 for D (6 bases). Germline V gene lookup returns CDR1 LNHDA and CDR2 SQIVND (reference sequence). CDR3 length: 16 amino acids. V lost 4 bases and J 8 bases, leaving 20 bases between the germline ends. The CDR3 loop reads CASSTRTGAWRGELFF. As DNA, the CDR3 is TGTGCCAGTAGTACCAGGACGGGAGCCTGGAGAGGGGAGCTGTTTTTT.

This sequence joins TRBV7-6 and TRBJ2-7; D perhaps matches TRBD2 (6 bases). CDR1 is SGHVS, CDR2 FNYEAQ, per germline. V shed 5 bases and J shed 5 bases, with 16 bases lying between them. The CDR3 is made up of 14 amino acids. The CDR3 bases are TGTGCCAGCAGCCCGCGGGGAGGCCGTGACGAGCAGTACTTC. It is translated as CASSPRGGRDEQYF.

This clonotype was counted only a few times. The rearrangement joins TRBV5-1 to TRBJ1-3, with TRBD1 as a possible D gene (6 bases). The CDR3 extends over 15 amino acids. The ends were cut back, 2 bases at V and 0 bases at J, with 9 bases in the middle. Germline lookup yields CDR1 SGHRS and CDR2 YFSETQ. CDR3: CASSLSGDSGNTIYF. The CDR3 bases are TGCGCCAGCAGCTTATCAGGGGACTCTGGAAACACCATATATTTT.

This clonotype has just a few counts. An end of the junction differs from the germline gene, which may be a read error. J is TRBJ1-3 and V is TRBV6-1; D gene uncertain. Germline V gene data show CDR1 as MNHNS and CDR2 as SASEGT. The CDR3 contains 16 residues. The DNA for the CDR3 is TGTGCCAGCAGCGAAGGTTTAGGTCGGCCTGGAAACACCATATATTTT. Translated, it gives CASSEGLGRPGNTIYF.